Listed here is a single T cell receptor beta chain. Its specificity is not known. This record belongs to a study of CD4 T cells in relation to SARS-CoV-2 and coronaviruses. The study, taken as a whole, reports: No donor gave both pre-pandemic and post-infection samples.

Naive and memory CD4+ T cells were separated from cryopreserved PBMCs. For 10 days, about 9.9 x 10^4 sorted CD4+ cells grew with T cell-depleted PBMCs and CEF. Data came from immunoSEQ multiplex PCR; TCRdb stores just in-frame clones and leaves some out. This table has 37,000 or so clones, more than 65% appearing once. Sequenced sample: naive CD4+ T cells from PBMCs, cultured in vitro. Subset indicated: naive CD4+ T cells isolated by negative enrichment. The source is an adult with COVID-19.

The CDR3 here is CASSKASGPYEQYF. For the CDR3, the DNA is TGTGCCAGCAGCAAAGCGTCGGGGCCCTACGAGCAGTACTTC. The rearrangement uses TRBV21-1 and TRBJ2-7. TRBV21-1 is given as a pseudogene. This CDR3 comprises 14 residues.